What follows are 3 T cell receptor beta chains derived from one specimen sequenced in a study of neoadjuvant anti-PD-1 for oral cavity cancer. TCRdb keeps only in-frame clones here, not all; method: immunoSEQ multiplex PCR. The sample shows over 30,000 clones, around nine tenths of them seen only once. The source was PBMCs, collected before nivolumab (anti-PD-1) treatment. These receptors were obtained from a person aged 35-80 years with oral cavity squamous cell carcinoma.

This chain links TRBV4-3 with TRBJ2-2, with D maybe TRBD1 (6 bases). CDR1 LGHNA and CDR2 YSLEER come from the germline V gene. This CDR3 comprises 15 residues. V gave up 1 base and J gave up 1 base, with 7 bases separating them. The CDR3 DNA follows: TGCGCCAGCAGCCAAGGACAGGAGAACACCGGGGAGCTGTTTTTT. It encodes CASSQGQENTGELFF.

The rearrangement joins TRBV4-1 to TRBJ1-5, with a weak D call TRBD1 (6 bases). The CDR3 spans 17 residues. Germline values: CDR1 MGHRA, CDR2 YSYEKL. With 5 bases removed from V and 1 base from J, the gap between germline ends came to 18 bases. CDR3 sequence: CASSGRWGGRSNQPQHF. The CDR3, as DNA: TGCGCCAGCAGCGGTCGATGGGGGGGCCGGAGCAATCAGCCCCAGCATTTT.

This chain uses TRBV7-3 with TRBJ1-1; D is perhaps TRBD1 (6 bases). Germline V gene sequence: CDR1 SGHTA, CDR2 FQGTGA. Trimming removed 5 bases at V and 7 bases at J, with 11 bases between. This CDR3 spans 12 amino acids. The CDR3: CASSRIGGEAFF. In DNA form, the CDR3 reads TGTGCCAGCAGCCGAATAGGGGGTGAAGCTTTCTTT.